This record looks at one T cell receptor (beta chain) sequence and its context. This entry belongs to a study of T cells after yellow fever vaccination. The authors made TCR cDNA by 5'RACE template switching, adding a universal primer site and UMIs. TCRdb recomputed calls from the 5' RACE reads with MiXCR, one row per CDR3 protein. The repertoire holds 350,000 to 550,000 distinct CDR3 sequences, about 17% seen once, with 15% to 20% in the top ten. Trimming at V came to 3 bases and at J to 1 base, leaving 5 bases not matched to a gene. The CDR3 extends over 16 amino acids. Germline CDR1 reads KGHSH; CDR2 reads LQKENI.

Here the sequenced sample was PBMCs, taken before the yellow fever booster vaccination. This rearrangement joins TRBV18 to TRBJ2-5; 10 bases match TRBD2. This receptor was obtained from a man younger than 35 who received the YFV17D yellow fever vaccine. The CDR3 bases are TGTGCCAGCTCACCCGTCCAGCGGGGGGGCCAAGAGACCCAGTACTTC. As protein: CASSPVQRGGQETQYF.